Below are 32 T cell receptor beta chains sequenced from a single sample in a study of OX40 agonist ivuxolimab in advanced cancers. Produced via immunoSEQ multiplex PCR; TCRdb's table is partial and in-frame only. The table has 65,000 to 90,000 clones, under 95% seen once. This specimen was CD4+ or CD8+ T cells sorted from blood, taken in a trial of the OX40 agonist ivuxolimab. All receptors derive from an adult with an advanced solid tumor such as melanoma, head and neck, liver or kidney cancer.

J is TRBJ2-1 and V is TRBV4-2; 7 nucleotides match TRBD1. CDR1 LGHNA and CDR2 YNFKEQ come from the germline V gene. Trimming at V came to 0 bases and at J to 4 bases, leaving 9 bases not matched to a gene. The CDR3 spans 17 residues. CDR3 in amino acids: CASSQEDRNHLYNEQFF. The CDR3 coding sequence is TGTGCCAGCAGCCAAGAGGACAGGAACCACTTATACAATGAGCAGTTCTTC.

This clone was seen once. The chain employs TRBV19 and TRBJ1-2; 9 bases line up with TRBD1. V shed 7 bases, J shed 4 bases, and the junction held 7 bases outside the gene matches. Looked up from germline, CDR1 is LNHDA and CDR2 is SQIVND (reference sequence). The CDR3 has 14 amino acids. This CDR3 is CASTPGQGIYGYTF. The CDR3 DNA reads TGTGCCAGTACCCCTGGACAGGGGATCTATGGCTACACCTTC.

The chain joins TRBV27 to TRBJ2-1; 9 bases map to TRBD1. Germline V gives CDR1 MNHEY, CDR2 SMNVEV (reference sequence). CDR3 length: 16 amino acids. Trimming cost V 5 bases and J 8 bases; bases outside gene matches: 13. DNA of the CDR3: TGTGCCAGCAGTCCCCTGGGGCACAGGGGGCCCGATGAGCAGTTCTTC. This gives the protein CASSPLGHRGPDEQFF.

J is TRBJ2-7 and V is TRBV27, with 9 bases lining up with TRBD1. J gave up 2 bases and V 2 bases, and 10 bases lay outside the gene matches. This CDR3 has 17 residues. CDR1 and CDR2 (germline): MNHEY, SMNVEV (reference sequence). In nucleotides, the CDR3 is TGTGCCAGCAGTTTACTAATCGGGGGGACAGGGCCCTACGAGCAGTACTTC. Residues: CASSLLIGGTGPYEQYF.

The chain is built from TRBV5-6 and TRBJ2-7; D is perhaps TRBD1 or TRBD2 (5 bases each). The V gene's germline CDR1 is SGHDT and CDR2 YYEEEE. The CDR3 has 13 amino acids. Trimming took off 4 bases at V and 0 bases at J, with 8 bases between the two ends. In DNA form, the CDR3 reads TGTGCCAGCAGCAACGGGGCCTCCTACGAGCAGTACTTC. It specifies CASSNGASYEQYF.

The gene calls are TRBV9 and TRBJ2-6; no firm D call. Germline V gives CDR1 SGDLS, CDR2 YYNGEE. The CDR3 is 11 amino acids. With 6 bases removed from V and 9 bases from J, the gap between germline ends came to 7 bases. As DNA, the CDR3 is TGTGCCAGCACCCCCAACAACGTCCTGACTTTC. It codes for CASTPNNVLTF.

The rearrangement links TRBV7-6 to TRBJ1-5, with unresolved D. Deletions cut 5 bases from V and 6 bases from J, with 17 bases between. This CDR3 region has 15 residues. Per the germline V gene, CDR1 is SGHVS and CDR2 is FNYEAQ. The CDR3 coding sequence is TGTGCCAGCAGCCCCTTGGCGGGTTACAGTCAGCCCCAGCATTTT. Translated: CASSPLAGYSQPQHF.

The genes are TRBV11-2 and TRBJ1-1, with D unresolved. Germline CDR1 reads SGHAT; CDR2 reads FQNNGV. This CDR3 is 14 amino acids long. Trimming took off 3 bases at V and 3 bases at J, with 11 bases between the two ends. This chain's CDR3 is CASSFDDGDTEAFF. For the CDR3, the DNA is TGTGCCAGCAGCTTTGACGACGGGGACACTGAAGCTTTCTTT.

The chain is built from TRBV25-1 and TRBJ2-3; D gene uncertain. The CDR3 is made up of 14 amino acids. Trimming removed 6 bases at V and 4 bases at J, with 14 bases between. Looked up from germline, CDR1 is MGHDK and CDR2 is SYGVNS. The CDR3 region is CASSWAVPPDTQYF. The CDR3 region has the DNA TGTGCCAGCAGCTGGGCGGTACCCCCAGATACGCAGTATTTT.

This chain joins TRBV5-5 and TRBJ1-5; 8 nucleotides match TRBD1. CDR1 and CDR2 (germline): SGHKS, YYEKEE (reference sequence). This CDR3 spans 15 amino acids. Trimming at V came to 1 base and at J to 5 bases, leaving 5 bases not matched to a gene. The CDR3 loop is CASSLLDRVDQPQHF. CDR3 DNA: TGTGCCAGCAGCTTGTTGGACAGGGTAGATCAGCCCCAGCATTTT.

The genes are TRBV19 and TRBJ1-5, with D maybe TRBD1 (6 bases). Trimming stripped 7 bases from V and 10 bases from J, with 14 bases between. CDR1 and CDR2 (germline): LNHDA, SQIVND (reference sequence). This CDR3 spans 12 amino acids. The CDR3 DNA reads as TGTGCCAGTATGGGGGGGCTCCTACCCCAGCATTTT. Encoded protein: CASMGGLLPQHF.

CDR3 sequence reads: CASSSGADTYNEQFF. The CDR3 DNA sequence: TGTGCCAGCTCCTCCGGGGCAGACACCTACAATGAGCAGTTCTTC. V is TRBV7-9 and J is TRBJ2-1; either TRBD1 or TRBD2 may supply D (5 bases each). Deletions cut 8 bases from V and 2 bases from J, with 16 bases between. The length of the CDR3 is 15 residues. Germline CDR1 is SEHNR and CDR2 is FQNEAQ (reference sequence).

The rearrangement links TRBV27 to TRBJ1-1, with D hard to call. CDR3 length: 17 residues. The germline CDR1 and CDR2 sequences are MNHEY and SMNVEV (reference sequence). V gave up 1 base and J gave up 1 base, with 16 bases separating them. The CDR3 spells CASSLYPGPRANTEAFF. For the CDR3, the DNA is TGTGCCAGCAGTTTATACCCGGGCCCACGGGCGAACACTGAAGCTTTCTTT.

The chain joins TRBV13 to TRBJ2-7; TRBD1 is a possible D gene (5 bases). Between the trimmed V and J ends, which lost 1 base and 4 bases, there was a span of 5 bases. Germline CDR1 reads PRHDT; CDR2 reads FYEKMQ (reference sequence). The CDR3 length is 12 residues. As DNA, the CDR3 is TGTGCCAGCAGCTTAGAGGGGTACGAGCAGTACTTC. Protein sequence: CASSLEGYEQYF.

The chain joins TRBV9 to TRBJ1-6; TRBD1 aligns across 8 bases. J was trimmed by 7 bases and V by 4 bases; bases with no gene match: 4. Germline V gene lookup returns CDR1 SGDLS and CDR2 YYNGEE. The CDR3 loop spans 14 amino acids. CDR3 sequence reads: CASSPDRGNSPLHF. Here the CDR3 DNA reads TGTGCCAGCAGCCCTGACAGGGGAAATTCACCCCTCCACTTT.

The chain recombines TRBV11-2 with TRBJ2-5, with 10 bases identical to TRBD2. V trimming: 2 bases; J trimming: 5 bases; junction bases outside the gene matches: 11. This CDR3 has 17 amino acids. Germline loops: CDR1 SGHAT, CDR2 FQNNGV. CDR3 sequence (DNA): TGTGCCAGCAGCTTAATGTCCAGCGGGGGGGTCCGGGAGACCCAGTACTTC. Amino acids: CASSLMSSGGVRETQYF.

The CDR3 spells CASSYIAGADNEQFF. DNA for the CDR3: TGTGCCAGCAGCTACATAGCGGGGGCGGACAATGAGCAGTTCTTC. This rearrangement joins TRBV7-9 to TRBJ2-1; 9 bases match TRBD2. The CDR3 totals 15 residues. After removal of 4 bases from V and 5 bases from J, the junction contained 6 bases not matched to a gene. Per germline, CDR1 SEHNR and CDR2 FQNEAQ (reference sequence).

The CDR3 DNA reads TGCGCCAGCAGCTTGATAGGTTCTGCCGTCAATGAGCAGTTCTTC. As protein: CASSLIGSAVNEQFF. The chain is built from TRBV5-1 and TRBJ2-1; D gene uncertain. Trimming cost V 1 base and J 6 bases, with 14 bases left between them. Germline loops: CDR1 SGHRS, CDR2 YFSETQ. The CDR3 has 15 amino acids.

This clone was recorded only once. The chain joins TRBV29-1 to TRBJ2-1; 9 bases match TRBD1. Germline assignment: CDR1 SQVTM and CDR2 ANQGSEA. CDR3 length: 14 residues. V gave up 4 bases and J gave up 4 bases; unmatched junction bases: 5. CDR3 in DNA: TGCAGCGTTGTCGGACAGGGGATATACAATGAGCAGTTCTTC. This translates into CSVVGQGIYNEQFF.

The chain recombines TRBV7-6 with TRBJ2-6; 8 positions agree with TRBD1. The ends lost 1 base at V and 9 bases at J; junction bases unmatched: 5. The V gene's germline CDR1 is SGHVS and CDR2 FNYEAQ. The CDR3 is 15 amino acids. Written as DNA, the CDR3 is TGTGCCAGCAGCTTAGGACAGGGGCGGGGCAACGTCCTGACTTTC. This gives the protein CASSLGQGRGNVLTF.

V gene TRBV27 combines with J gene TRBJ2-1, with TRBD1 identical over 7 bases. Germline values: CDR1 MNHEY, CDR2 SMNVEV (reference sequence). This CDR3 has 15 amino acids. J gave up 1 base and V 7 bases, and 7 bases lay outside the gene matches. The CDR3 reads CASTQAGGSYNEQFF. In DNA, the CDR3 is TGTGCCAGCACCCAGGCAGGGGGTTCCTACAATGAGCAGTTCTTC.

This rearrangement joins TRBV6-5 to TRBJ1-1; 8 bases are shared with TRBD1. V trimming: 4 bases; J trimming: 6 bases; junction bases outside the gene matches: 1. Germline V gene lookup returns CDR1 MNHEY and CDR2 SVGAGI. The CDR3 has 12 amino acids. CDR3 region: CASSSGGAEAFF. The CDR3 DNA reads TGTGCCAGCAGTTCAGGGGGCGCTGAAGCTTTCTTT.

As regards this clone: The junction departs from germline at one end; a sequencing error may be responsible. This chain joins TRBV4-2 and TRBJ2-7, with 10 positions matching TRBD2. This CDR3 comprises 16 residues. Germline V gives CDR1 LGHNA, CDR2 YNFKEQ. CDR3 nucleotides: TGTGCCAGCACCCAAGGTTTAGCGGGGGGAGCCTACGAGCAGTACTTC. It translates to CASTQGLAGGAYEQYF.

The rearrangement links TRBV4-1 to TRBJ1-1; D is unclear. Germline CDR1 is MGHRA and CDR2 is YSYEKL. V dropped 3 bases and J dropped 3 bases, with 11 bases sitting between them. CDR3 length equals 14 residues. As DNA, the CDR3 is TGCGCCAGCAGCCAGGGAGCCGGGCACACTGAAGCTTTCTTT. Translated, it gives CASSQGAGHTEAFF.

This chain links TRBV5-6 with TRBJ2-7, with D unclear. Trimming shortened V by 4 bases and J by 3 bases, and 17 bases separated the two germline ends. CDR1 SGHDT and CDR2 YYEEEE come from the germline V gene. This CDR3 spans 15 amino acids. CDR3 amino acids: CASSPPASPIYEQYF. DNA for the CDR3: TGTGCCAGCAGCCCACCAGCCAGCCCGATCTACGAGCAGTACTTC.

The chain couples TRBV29-1 to TRBJ1-2; 7 bases fit TRBD1. Per germline, CDR1 SQVTM and CDR2 ANQGSEA. Germline trimming cut 5 bases from V and 4 bases from J; bases unmatched to any gene: 10. The CDR3 runs 14 residues. The CDR3 sequence: CSVMTGRWSYGYTF. Here the CDR3 DNA reads TGCAGCGTTATGACAGGGAGGTGGTCCTATGGCTACACCTTC.

This clone was detected a few times. The CDR3 is CASSHGLPRGENEKLFF. The CDR3, as DNA: TGTGCCAGCAGCCACGGACTCCCCCGGGGCGAGAATGAAAAACTGTTTTTT. The V call is TRBV14, the J call TRBJ1-4, with D tentatively TRBD1 (5 bases). Germline CDR1 reads SGHDN; CDR2 reads FVKESK. Trimming shortened V by 3 bases and J by 5 bases, and 19 bases separated the two germline ends. The CDR3 has 17 residues.

The V and J genes are TRBV23-1 and TRBJ2-3; TRBD1 might be the D (6 bases). TRBV23-1 counts as an open reading frame of uncertain function. This CDR3 has 13 amino acids. The germline V and J ends were trimmed by 3 bases and 6 bases, with 10 bases remaining between them. CDR3 coding DNA: TGCGCCAGCAGTCACCCCAGGGGCGATACGCAGTATTTT. Translating it yields CASSHPRGDTQYF.

This rearrangement joins TRBV9 to TRBJ2-7; tentative D call: TRBD1 (6 bases). The ends were cut back, 5 bases at V and 3 bases at J, with 12 bases in the middle. There are 13 residues in the CDR3. The germline gives CDR1 SGDLS, CDR2 YYNGEE. CDR3 loop: CASSPSDSYEQYF. The CDR3 DNA sequence: TGTGCCAGCAGTCCGTCGGACAGCTACGAGCAGTACTTC.

This clone has a handful of counts. Here the CDR3 reads CASSLALTRGPGGELFF. The CDR3 DNA reads TGCGCCAGCAGCTTGGCTCTTACGAGGGGGCCGGGCGGGGAGCTGTTTTTT. The chain employs TRBV5-1 and TRBJ2-2, with 7 positions matching TRBD1. The germline gives CDR1 SGHRS, CDR2 YFSETQ. The V gene end was trimmed by 0 bases and the J gene end by 7 bases; junction bases not matched to a gene: 12. The CDR3 consists of 17 residues.

The chain combines TRBV9 with TRBJ2-7; 9 bases are a match to TRBD1. Unmatched junction bases numbered 13, after V lost 0 bases and J lost 3 bases. Germline values: CDR1 SGDLS, CDR2 YYNGEE. The CDR3 has 18 residues. The CDR3: CASSVGEENRGPFYEQYF. In DNA form, the CDR3 reads TGTGCCAGCAGCGTAGGGGAGGAGAACAGGGGGCCATTCTACGAGCAGTACTTC. The complete variable domain, with remaining parts taken from reference TRBV9 and TRBJ2-7, reads DSGVTQTPKHLITATGQRVTLRCSPRSGDLSVYWYQQSLDQGLQFLIQYYNGEERAKGNILERFSAQQFPDLHSELNLSSLELGDSALYFCASSVGEENRGPFYEQYFGPGTRLTVT.

This chain joins TRBV7-9 and TRBJ1-1; D gene uncertain. The germline V and J ends were trimmed by 2 bases and 3 bases, with 4 bases remaining between them. Looked up from germline, CDR1 is SEHNR and CDR2 is FQNEAQ (reference sequence). CDR3 length: 12 residues. For the CDR3, the DNA is TGTGCCAGCAGCTTATTCGACACTGAAGCTTTCTTT. As protein: CASSLFDTEAFF.